Sequencing of this T cell receptor (beta chain) was carried out in a study of response to subunit inactivated influenza vaccine. Study outcomes and limitations: Authors suggested that a seasonal influenza vaccination recruits few new T cells each time.

Between the trimmed V and J ends, which lost 10 bases and 3 bases, there was a span of 6 bases. The CDR3 runs to 10 residues. Germline loops: CDR1 ENHRY, CDR2 SYGVKD. This clonotype appeared a few times. Its antigen is unidentified. One entry per CDR3 protein, called by TCRdb with MiXCR from the RT-PCR reads. The sample has about 500,000 distinct CDR3 sequences; 16% are singletons. Sample: CD4+ T cells sorted from PBMCs, taken around 2 years after vaccination. This rearrangement joins TRBV10-3 to TRBJ2-5; no clear D. This clonotype was obtained from a man aged 50-75 years who received an inactivated influenza vaccine. This CDR3 is CATGEETQYF. The CDR3 DNA is TGTGCCACTGGAGAAGAGACCCAGTACTTC.